Listed below are T cell receptor beta chains from one sample, sequenced in a study of blood T cell repertoires in COVID-19. Clones were read by immunoSEQ multiplex PCR, and TCRdb kept only the in-frame ones, dropping some. The sample shows 55,000 to 60,000 clones, about 84% of them seen only once. Sequenced input: peripheral blood. These receptors were obtained from a man in his forties or fifties with active COVID-19. Both conserved end residues are part of each CDR3. The order of the fields is D gene, J gene, clone size, V gene, CDR3 protein, CDR3 DNA. D genes are given only for firm matches. Clone size, where shown, is once, few, many, or a class for clones that have expanded.

>TRBD1|TRBJ1-4|.|TRBV6-5
CASRDRATNEKLFF
TGTGCCAGCAGGGACAGGGCAACTAATGAAAAACTGTTTTTT
>TRBD2|TRBJ2-7|once|TRBV28
CASSLAGGPSYEQYF
TGTGCCAGCAGTTTAGCGGGAGGGCCGTCCTACGAGCAGTACTTC
>TRBD2|TRBJ2-1|.|TRBV29-1
CSVTNPGLGKGEQFF
TGCAGCGTTACCAATCCGGGACTAGGTAAGGGTGAGCAGTTCTTC
>TRBD2|TRBJ2-3|.|TRBV15
CATSREGGLAALIADTQYF
TGTGCCACCAGCAGAGAGGGGGGTCTAGCGGCCCTGATCGCAGATACGCAGTATTTT
>.|TRBJ2-3|.|TRBV28
CASSLSGVFFTDTQYF
TGTGCCAGCAGTTTATCAGGGGTTTTTTTCACAGATACGCAGTATTTT
>.|TRBJ1-1|.|TRBV15
CATSLRDIRTYTEAFF
TGTGCCACCAGCCTCCGGGACATCCGAACCTACACTGAAGCTTTCTTT
>TRBD2|TRBJ2-1|.|TRBV6-5
CAIKRGSYNEQFF
TGTGCCATAAAGCGGGGCTCCTACAATGAGCAGTTCTTC
>TRBD2|TRBJ2-1|few|TRBV19
CASSRELAGGGNEQFF
TGTGCCAGTAGTCGCGAACTAGCGGGAGGGGGCAATGAGCAGTTCTTC
>.|TRBJ1-2|.|TRBV6-4
CASSDSSGDRYGYTF
TGTGCCAGCAGTGACTCGAGCGGGGACCGGTATGGCTACACCTTC
>.|TRBJ2-7|.|TRBV28
CASQGTLSSYEQYF
TGTGCCAGCCAGGGGACACTGAGCTCCTACGAGCAGTACTTC
>TRBD1|TRBJ2-2|.|TRBV24-1
CATLLSDRVNTGELFF
TGTGCCACTCTCCTCAGTGACAGGGTGAACACCGGGGAGCTGTTTTTT
>TRBD1|TRBJ2-7|.|TRBV5-6
CASSSTGTGGTYEQYF
TGTGCCAGCAGCTCTACCGGGACAGGGGGTACCTACGAGCAGTACTTC
>.|TRBJ2-7|few|TRBV7-8
CASSPTEGVTREQYF
TGTGCCAGCAGCCCAACGGAAGGGGTCACCCGGGAGCAGTACTTC
>.|TRBJ1-4|.|TRBV5-4
CASSPDVGARSEKLFF
TGTGCCAGCAGCCCCGATGTGGGGGCCCGGTCCGAAAAACTGTTTTTT
>.|TRBJ2-1|.|TRBV7-5
CVRSFSSGQIYNEQFF
TGTGTCAGAAGCTTCTCATCGGGACAGATCTACAATGAGCAGTTCTTC
>TRBD1|TRBJ1-1|.|TRBV9
CASSRRMDRGWNTEAFF
TGTGCCAGCAGCCGAAGGATGGACAGGGGGTGGAACACTGAAGCTTTCTTT
>TRBD1|TRBJ2-1|few|TRBV7-9
CASSPRQGNEQFF
TGTGCCAGCAGCCCCCGACAGGGCAATGAGCAGTTCTTC
>.|TRBJ2-1|.|TRBV7-8
CASSLAEGSRGGPSSYNEQFF
TGTGCCAGCAGCTTAGCTGAGGGGAGCCGAGGAGGGCCAAGCTCCTACAATGAGCAGTTCTTC
>.|TRBJ2-2|few|TRBV5-1
CASSFRGETGELFF
TGCGCCAGCAGCTTCAGGGGCGAAACCGGGGAGCTGTTTTTT
>.|TRBJ1-5|.|TRBV3-1/TRBV3-2
CASSDSQGSGNQPQHF
TGTGCCAGCAGCGACTCCCAGGGGAGCGGCAATCAGCCCCAGCATTTT
>.|TRBJ2-6|.|TRBV5-1
CASRDTGTGANVLTF
TGCGCCAGCAGGGACACAGGGACGGGGGCCAACGTCCTGACTTTC
>TRBD1|TRBJ2-7|few|TRBV19
CASSISGQGGYEQYF
TGTGCCAGTAGTATCTCTGGACAGGGGGGCTACGAGCAGTACTTC
>TRBD1|TRBJ2-7|.|TRBV27
CASSLPPGQGAYYEQYF
TGTGCCAGCAGTTTACCCCCCGGACAGGGGGCCTACTACGAGCAGTACTTC
>.|TRBJ2-7|.|TRBV28
CASSPTGLREQYF
TGTGCCAGCAGTCCTACAGGGTTGAGAGAGCAGTACTTC
>TRBD1|TRBJ2-2|.|TRBV27
CASTRAGTANTGELFF
TGTGCCAGCACTCGGGCTGGGACAGCAAACACCGGGGAGCTGTTTTTT
>TRBD1|TRBJ2-7|.|TRBV3-1/TRBV3-2
CASSGTGWKVYEQYF
TGTGCCAGCAGTGGGACAGGGTGGAAAGTTTACGAGCAGTACTTC
>TRBD2|TRBJ2-3|once|TRBV5-1
CASHNGGRADTQYF
TGCGCCAGCCACAACGGGGGGAGGGCGGATACGCAGTATTTT
>TRBD2|TRBJ2-5|.|TRBV6-5
CASRLTSGRQETQYF
TGTGCCAGCCGTCTGACTAGCGGGAGGCAAGAGACCCAGTACTTC
>TRBD2|TRBJ2-1|.|TRBV18
CASSPRTSGSLGEQFF
TGTGCCAGCTCACCTAGGACTAGCGGGAGTCTGGGTGAGCAGTTCTTC
>TRBD2|TRBJ2-5|.|TRBV10-1
CASSESRGAGETQYF
TGCGCCAGCAGTGAGTCGCGGGGGGCCGGGGAGACCCAGTACTTC
>TRBD1|TRBJ2-5|.|TRBV11-2
CASSLGVDRVKETQYF
TGTGCCAGCAGCTTAGGGGTGGACAGGGTTAAAGAGACCCAGTACTTC
>.|TRBJ1-4|.|TRBV18
CASSPSGQLPEKLFF
TGTGCCAGCTCACCTTCAGGACAGCTACCTGAAAAACTGTTTTTT
>.|TRBJ2-7|.|TRBV11-2
CASSLNSAYEQYF
TGTGCCAGCAGCCTGAATAGCGCCTACGAGCAGTACTTC
>.|TRBJ2-3|.|TRBV5-1
CASSFSSEGRQAQYF
TGCGCCAGCAGCTTTTCCTCAGAAGGGAGACAGGCGCAGTATTTT
>TRBD2|TRBJ2-7|.|TRBV7-2
CASSDQTSGYSYEQYF
TGTGCCAGCAGCGACCAGACTAGCGGGTATTCCTACGAGCAGTACTTC
>TRBD1|TRBJ1-2|.|TRBV4-1
CASRGQGHEGYTF
TGCGCCAGCAGAGGACAGGGTCATGAGGGCTACACCTTC
>.|TRBJ1-1|.|TRBV30
CARGRTEAFF
TGTGCCCGGGGGCGGACTGAAGCTTTCTTT
>.|TRBJ2-5|.|TRBV27
CASTDSTGGTQYF
TGTGCCAGCACTGACAGTACCGGTGGGACCCAGTACTTC
>TRBD1|TRBJ1-2|.|TRBV19
CASSETGVNYGYTF
TGTGCCAGTAGCGAGACAGGGGTCAACTATGGCTACACCTTC
>TRBD1|TRBJ1-2|.|TRBV28
CASSSDRGPNYGYTF
TGTGCCAGCAGTAGTGACAGGGGGCCTAACTATGGCTACACCTTC
>.|TRBJ2-5|.|TRBV5-1
CASSLDTNQETQYF
TGCGCCAGCAGCTTGGACACTAACCAAGAGACCCAGTACTTC
>TRBD2|TRBJ2-1|medium-sized|TRBV24-1
CATSDLAGEVNEQFF
TGTGCCACCAGTGATTTAGCGGGAGAAGTCAATGAGCAGTTCTTC
>.|TRBJ2-6|.|TRBV19
CASSLGLGANVLTF
TGTGCCAGTAGTTTGGGCCTGGGGGCCAACGTCCTGACTTTC
>.|TRBJ2-2|once|TRBV7-3
CASSLTSPTGELFF
TGTGCCAGCAGCTTAACCTCCCCCACCGGGGAGCTGTTTTTT
>TRBD1|TRBJ1-1|.|TRBV5-1
CASSRDRGPMNTEAFF
TGCGCCAGCAGCAGGGACAGGGGACCGATGAACACTGAAGCTTTCTTT
>TRBD1|TRBJ1-6|once|TRBV18
CASSSTGQNSPLHF
TGTGCCAGCTCATCGACAGGGCAAAATTCACCCCTCCACTTT
>TRBD2|TRBJ2-5|.|TRBV5-8
CASSFGGRAGETQYF
TGTGCCAGCAGCTTCGGAGGGAGGGCCGGAGAGACCCAGTACTTC
>.|TRBJ1-5|.|TRBV30
CAWSVSENQPQHF
TGTGCCTGGAGTGTTTCGGAGAATCAGCCCCAGCATTTT
>.|TRBJ1-2|.|TRBV30
CAWSVRANYGYTF
TGTGCCTGGAGTGTACGAGCTAACTATGGCTACACCTTC
>TRBD2|TRBJ2-2|.|TRBV2
CASSEALQRGDTGELFF
TGTGCCAGCAGTGAAGCGCTTCAGCGGGGGGACACCGGGGAGCTGTTTTTT
>TRBD1|TRBJ2-1|.|TRBV7-3
CASSLREGQGPYNEQFF
TGTGCCAGCAGCTTACGGGAGGGACAGGGGCCCTACAATGAGCAGTTCTTC
>.|TRBJ1-2|.|TRBV28
CASSLRRAGYGYTF
TGTGCCAGCAGTTTACGCAGGGCCGGCTATGGCTACACCTTC
>TRBD2|TRBJ2-2|.|TRBV7-2
CASSHGLAGPNTGELFF
TGTGCCAGCAGCCACGGACTAGCGGGTCCTAACACCGGGGAGCTGTTTTTT
>TRBD1|TRBJ2-5|.|TRBV4-1
CASSPGTGVRETQYF
TGCGCCAGCAGTCCCGGGACAGGGGTGAGAGAGACCCAGTACTTC
>.|TRBJ2-7|.|TRBV5-4
CASRSDRDFYEQYF
TGTGCCAGCAGGTCGGACCGGGACTTCTACGAGCAGTACTTC
>TRBD2|TRBJ2-1|.|TRBV5-1
CASSLSGGSYNEQFF
TGCGCCAGCAGCTTGTCTGGCGGGAGCTACAATGAGCAGTTCTTC
>.|TRBJ2-1|.|TRBV23-1
CASIWRATSPTRNEQFF
TGCGCCAGCATCTGGAGGGCAACTTCACCGACCAGGAATGAGCAGTTCTTC
>TRBD1|TRBJ2-4|.|TRBV27
CASGLSGGIQYF
TGTGCCAGCGGACTTTCAGGGGGCATTCAGTACTTC